These T cell receptor beta chains were read from a single sample in a study of regulatory T cells in long-lasting Graves disease. TCRdb independently ran MiXCR on the multiplex PCR reads; one entry per CDR3 protein. In the table there are roughly 450,000 distinct CDR3 sequences, around 21% of which are singletons. This specimen was peripheral blood mononuclear cells (PBMCs), taken when the disease was refractory, from a patient treated with antithyroid drugs. These receptors were obtained from a female donor with Graves disease. CDR3s include the opening cysteine and the closing phenylalanine or tryptophan. D genes are given only for firm matches. Some rows mark clone size as missing; the rest say once, few, many or name a class of expanded clone.

many TRBJ1-2 NA TRBV6-5 CASSYGRRQGLPHYGYTF TGTGCCAGCAGTTACGGGCGCCGGCAGGGACTGCCCCACTATGGCTACACCTTC
once TRBJ2-3 NA TRBV5-1 CASSLEGRADTQYF TGCGCCAGCAGCTTGGAAGGCAGGGCGGATACGCAGTATTTT
few TRBJ2-7 NA TRBV9 CASSQSGPEEQYF TGTGCCAGCAGCCAATCGGGGCCGGAAGAGCAGTACTTC
many TRBJ2-7 NA TRBV10-3 CAISDFEGLNSYEQYF TGTGCCATCAGTGATTTCGAGGGACTCAACTCCTACGAGCAGTACTTC
many TRBJ1-1 NA TRBV3-1 CASSQGAWIEAFF TGTGCCAGCAGCCAAGGAGCGTGGATTGAAGCTTTCTTT
few TRBJ2-6 NA TRBV3-1 CASSQDLRGAGANVLTF TGTGCCAGCAGCCAAGATCTAAGGGGGGCTGGGGCCAACGTCCTGACTTTC
few TRBJ2-7 TRBD1 TRBV19 CASSDPGTGLHEQYF TGTGCCAGTAGTGACCCAGGGACAGGGCTCCACGAGCAGTACTTC
NA TRBJ2-1 NA TRBV28 CASSSPGGGRLNEQFF TGTGCCAGCAGTTCCCCAGGTGGGGGGAGGCTCAATGAGCAGTTCTTC
many TRBJ1-1 NA TRBV2 CASSRDTEAFF TGTGCCAGCAGTAGAGACACTGAAGCTTTCTTT
many TRBJ1-6 TRBD1 TRBV27 CASSHPSQGVNSPLHF TGTGCCAGCAGTCACCCCTCACAGGGGGTTAATTCACCCCTCCACTTT
NA TRBJ1-5 NA TRBV4-1 CASSQILDSTPNQPQHF TGCGCCAGCAGCCAAATACTCGATTCTACCCCAAATCAGCCCCAGCATTTT
NA TRBJ2-5 NA TRBV7-8 CASRLTGTFREAQYF TGTGCCAGCAGGCTAACCGGGACATTCCGTGAGGCCCAGTACTTC
many TRBJ1-2 NA TRBV28 CASSSLKPFRGYTF TGTGCCAGCAGCTCTTTAAAGCCCTTCCGGGGCTACACCTTC
many TRBJ2-5 TRBD1 TRBV11-2 CASSLTLSGTGETQYF TGTGCCAGCAGCTTAACGCTATCCGGGACAGGAGAGACCCAGTACTTC
many TRBJ2-7 NA TRBV28 CASSFRTYEQYF TGTGCCAGCAGCTTTAGGACATACGAGCAGTACTTC
many TRBJ2-4 NA TRBV30 CAWSAGGENIQYF TGTGCCTGGAGTGCAGGAGGGGAAAACATTCAGTACTTC
many TRBJ2-7 NA TRBV6-1 CASSEFVGEYEQYF TGTGCCAGCAGTGAATTTGTCGGGGAATACGAGCAGTACTTC
NA TRBJ2-7 NA TRBV29-1 CSVVGPRANEQYF TGCAGCGTTGTAGGACCCCGGGCCAACGAGCAGTACTTC
many TRBJ2-7 NA TRBV6-1 CASSPAPGSRSYEQYF TGTGCCAGCAGCCCCGCCCCCGGGAGTCGAAGCTACGAGCAGTACTTC
few TRBJ2-7 NA TRBV2 CASTAETLYF TGTGCCAGCACGGCGGAGACCCTATACTTC
many TRBJ2-5 NA TRBV7-9 CASSLLETQYF TGTGCCAGCAGCTTATTGGAGACCCAGTACTTC
many TRBJ1-2 NA TRBV27 CASSPSYPRDVYGYTF TGTGCCAGCAGTCCGTCCTATCCTCGGGACGTCTATGGCTACACCTTC
many TRBJ1-1 NA TRBV5-1 CASSLTGFTEAFF TGCGCCAGCAGCTTGACAGGGTTCACTGAAGCTTTCTTT
few TRBJ1-5 NA TRBV7-2 CASSPGPLGQPQHF TGTGCCAGCAGCCCAGGACCCCTGGGGCAGCCCCAGCATTTT
few TRBJ1-6 TRBD1 TRBV20-1 CSAREGGTGFNSPLHF TGCAGTGCTAGAGAAGGGGGGACAGGGTTCAATTCACCCCTCCACTTT
NA TRBJ2-7 NA TRBV27 CASRSVGGPKEQYF TGTGCCAGTCGATCAGTAGGGGGGCCAAAGGAGCAGTACTTC
NA TRBJ1-2 NA TRBV30 CAWSAQGLGYGYTF TGTGCCTGGAGTGCACAGGGTCTTGGCTATGGCTACACCTTC
once TRBJ2-6 NA TRBV27 CASRSWTVGSGANVLTF TGTGCCAGCAGGAGTTGGACGGTCGGGTCTGGGGCCAACGTCCTGACTTTC
few TRBJ1-1 NA TRBV28 CASRWGGGEFREAFF TGTGCCAGCAGATGGGGTGGGGGGGAGTTTAGGGAAGCTTTCTTT
NA TRBJ2-7 NA TRBV14 CASSQQGMAYEQYF TGTGCCAGCAGCCAACAGGGAATGGCCTACGAGCAGTACTTC
NA TRBJ2-5 TRBD1 TRBV28 CASSLPTGGTETQYF TGTGCCAGCAGCCTTCCAACAGGGGGCACGGAGACCCAGTACTTC